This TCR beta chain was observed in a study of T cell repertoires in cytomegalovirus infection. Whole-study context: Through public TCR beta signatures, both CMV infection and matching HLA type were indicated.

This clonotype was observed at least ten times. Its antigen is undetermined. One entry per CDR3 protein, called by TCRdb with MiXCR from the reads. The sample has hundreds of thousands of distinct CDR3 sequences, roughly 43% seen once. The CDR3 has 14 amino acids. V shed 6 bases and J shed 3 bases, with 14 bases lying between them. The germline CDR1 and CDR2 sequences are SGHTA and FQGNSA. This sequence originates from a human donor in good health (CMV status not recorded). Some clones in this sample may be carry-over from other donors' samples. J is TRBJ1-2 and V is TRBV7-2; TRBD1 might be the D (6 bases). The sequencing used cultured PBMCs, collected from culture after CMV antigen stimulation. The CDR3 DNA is TGTGCCAGCAGTACCCGAGGGGGGGACTATGGCTACACCTTC. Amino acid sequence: CASSTRGGDYGYTF. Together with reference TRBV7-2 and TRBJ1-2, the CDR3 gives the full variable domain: GAGVSQSPSNKVTEKGKDVELRCDPISGHTALYWYRQSLGQGLEFLIYFQGNSAPDKSGLPSDRFSAERTGGSVSTLTIQRTQQEDSAVYLCASSTRGGDYGYTFGSGTRLTVV.